These 2 T cell receptor beta chains were sequenced from one sample in a study of T cells in localized non-small cell lung cancer. Clones were sequenced by immunoSEQ multiplex PCR, and TCRdb holds only the in-frame ones, with some missing. The data contain 3,400 or so clones, roughly a fifth of them singletons. This material consisted of lung tumor tissue, taken before any cancer treatment. These receptors originate from a woman aged 40-69 years with stage III squamous cell lung carcinoma.

J is TRBJ1-1 and V is TRBV6-8; D is uncertain. Per the germline V gene, CDR1 is MNHGY and CDR2 is SAAAGT. The CDR3 totals 14 residues. V was trimmed by 4 bases and J by 1 base, leaving 10 bases between them. Written as DNA, the CDR3 is TGTGCCAGCAGTTTTACGGGAGCGAACACTGAAGCTTTCTTT. Protein: CASSFTGANTEAFF.

This chain joins TRBV15 and TRBJ1-1; D is uncertain. Between the trimmed V and J ends, which lost 0 bases and 4 bases, there was a span of 9 bases. Germline V gene lookup returns CDR1 LNHNV and CDR2 YYDKDF (reference sequence). This CDR3 comprises 14 residues. The CDR3 nucleotides read TGTGCCACCAGCAGAGATCGGACGGGCACTGAAGCTTTCTTT. Protein sequence: CATSRDRTGTEAFF. Supplemented by reference TRBV15 and TRBJ1-1, the full variable domain reads DAMVIQNPRYQVTQFGKPVTLSCSQTLNHNVMYWYQQKSSQAPKLLFHYYDKDFNNEADTPDNFQSRRPNTSFCFLDIRSPGLGDTAMYLCATSRDRTGTEAFFGQGTRLTVV.